Reported below is one T cell receptor (beta chain). This sample was taken from a study of blood T cell repertoires in COVID-19. Whole-study context: Samples taken during acute and convalescent COVID-19 were collected in the United States, Italy and Spain. The analysed material was cDNA or gDNA that came from T cells, B-cell-depleted T cells, or PBMCs.

Study processing details: Amplification from reference gene primers served as the basis for estimated nucleated cell counts. TCRdb keeps only in-frame clones here, not all; method: immunoSEQ multiplex PCR. The V and J calls and clone size were taken over from that table, and D and trimming were inferred from the DNA. Altogether some 100,000 clones are present, around 85% being singletons, with the ten largest covering approximately 2.4%. This CDR3 comprises 17 residues. J gave up 4 bases and V 4 bases, and 16 bases lay outside the gene matches. The V gene's germline CDR1 is SNHLY and CDR2 FYNNEI. Input material: PBMCs or T cells enriched from blood (not recorded which). The chain is built from TRBV2 and TRBJ2-7; 7 positions agree with TRBD1. This clonotype was sampled from a woman aged 50 to 60 who had recovered from COVID-19. This CDR3 is CASSGDREKTFLYEQYF. As DNA, the CDR3 is TGTGCCAGCAGTGGTGACAGGGAAAAGACTTTTCTATACGAGCAGTACTTC.